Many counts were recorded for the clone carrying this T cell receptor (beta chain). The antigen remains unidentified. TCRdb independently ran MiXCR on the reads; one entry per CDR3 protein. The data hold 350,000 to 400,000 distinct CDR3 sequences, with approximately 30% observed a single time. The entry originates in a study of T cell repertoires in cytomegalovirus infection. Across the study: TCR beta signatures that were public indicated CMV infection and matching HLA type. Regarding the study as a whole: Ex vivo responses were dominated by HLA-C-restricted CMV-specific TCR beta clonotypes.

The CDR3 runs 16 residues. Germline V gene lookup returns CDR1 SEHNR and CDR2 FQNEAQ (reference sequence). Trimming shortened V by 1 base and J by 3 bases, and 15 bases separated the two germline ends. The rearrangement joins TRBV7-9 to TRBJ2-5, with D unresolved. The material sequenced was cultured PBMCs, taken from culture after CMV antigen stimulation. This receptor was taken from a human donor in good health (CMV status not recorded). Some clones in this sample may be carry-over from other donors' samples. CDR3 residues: CASSLVHFQPEETQYF. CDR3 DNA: TGTGCCAGCAGCTTAGTACACTTCCAGCCAGAAGAGACCCAGTACTTC. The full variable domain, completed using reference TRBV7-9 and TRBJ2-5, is DTGVSQNPRHKITKRGQNVTFRCDPISEHNRLYWYRQTLGQGPEFLTYFQNEAQLEKSRLLSDRFSAERPKGSFSTLEIQRTEQGDSAMYLCASSLVHFQPEETQYFGPGTRLLVL.